This T cell receptor (beta chain) is from a study of cytomegalovirus exposure and HLA in healthy donors. Study in general: Genotyping of roughly 400 donors showed that 65% to 90% belonged to the Caucasian-associated ancestry cluster.

Overall study findings and caveats: A link between a missense DCLRE1C variant and TCR beta V- and J-gene trimming emerged from a later analysis.

For this clone: The antigen is undetermined.

CDR1 LNHDA and CDR2 SQIVND come from the germline V gene (reference sequence). This CDR3 contains 17 residues. V was trimmed by 0 bases and J by 5 bases, leaving 16 bases between them. With 60 Vbeta and 13 Jbeta primers, the PCR was carried out. Profiling relied on immunoSEQ multiplex PCR, and the TCRdb table lists in-frame clones only, not all of them. The data contain over 100,000 clones, 70% of them seen just once; the ten biggest clones take up about 9%. The specimen was PBMCs. This TCR derives from a man aged 25 to 40 in good health and CMV-seropositive. J is TRBJ1-4 and V is TRBV19; TRBD1 is a possible D gene (5 bases). CDR3 sequence reads: CASSIDRVGGRNEKLFF. CDR3 in DNA: TGTGCCAGTAGTATAGATCGGGTGGGGGGAAGAAATGAAAAACTGTTTTTT.